Below, 14 T cell receptor beta chains from the same sample are listed, as sequenced in a study of T cell responses to AZD1222 COVID-19 vaccine. The method was immunoSEQ multiplex PCR; TCRdb's version includes in-frame clones alone and lacks a portion of them. Of more than 100,000 clones in the sample, more than 90% were seen once. Material: peripheral blood, obtained on day 0 of AZD1222 vaccination. All receptors derive from an adult in good health.

The chain carries TRBV23-1 and TRBJ1-3; tentative D call: TRBD1 (5 bases). Being an ORF, TRBV23-1 has a function that is uncertain. Deletions cut 11 bases from V and 10 bases from J, with 12 bases between. CDR3 size: 10 residues. The CDR3 reads CAGGHPTIYF. In DNA, the CDR3 is TGCGCCGGGGGTCACCCAACCATATATTTT.

V is TRBV6-2 or TRBV6-3 and J is TRBJ1-6, with 8 bases fitting TRBD1. Germline CDR1 is MNHEY and CDR2 is SVGEGT. This CDR3 is built from 15 residues. With V trimmed by 3 bases and J by 8 bases, 6 bases remained unmatched. CDR3 sequence: CASSYSQGEYSPLHF. The DNA for the CDR3 is TGTGCCAGCAGTTATTCACAGGGGGAATATTCACCCCTCCACTTT.

This clone was seen only a few times. The V call is TRBV6-1, the J call TRBJ1-1; TRBD1 is a possible D gene (6 bases). Trimming left V 1 base short and J 8 bases short, with 17 bases between. CDR3 size: 15 residues. Per the germline V gene, CDR1 is MNHNS and CDR2 is SASEGT. The CDR3 sequence is CASSEVRGSGREAFF. In DNA form, the CDR3 reads TGTGCCAGCAGTGAAGTTAGGGGGAGCGGACGGGAAGCTTTCTTT.

This clone was counted a single time. The gene calls are TRBV7-2 and TRBJ1-1, with 11 bases matching TRBD1. The V segment lost 5 bases and the J segment 5 bases; nucleotides outside the gene matches: 4. The CDR3 has 14 residues. Germline CDR1 reads SGHTA; CDR2 reads FQGNSA. CDR3 nucleotides: TGTGCCAGCAGCCTACGGGACAGGGGGACTGAAGCTTTCTTT. As protein: CASSLRDRGTEAFF.

This chain links TRBV19 with TRBJ1-3, with D possibly TRBD1 on 6 matching bases. The CDR3 covers 14 residues. V dropped 10 bases and J dropped 1 base, with 14 bases sitting between them. Germline CDR1 is LNHDA and CDR2 is SQIVND (reference sequence). The CDR3 nucleotides are TGTGCCACCTCCCGGGGGGCTTCTGGAAACACCATATATTTT. Its protein product is CATSRGASGNTIYF.

CDR3 in amino acids: CAWSIRRTGGLFSGANVLTF. CDR3 nucleotide sequence: TGTGCCTGGAGTATTCGAAGGACAGGGGGCCTCTTCTCTGGGGCCAACGTCCTGACTTTC. This chain links TRBV30 with TRBJ2-6; 11 bases line up with TRBD1. V gave up 2 bases and J gave up 0 bases; unmatched junction bases: 12. The germline gives CDR1 GTSNPN, CDR2 SVGIG (reference sequence). This CDR3 comprises 20 residues.

Details on this clone: A read error may explain this, as a much larger clone is one base away. The sample contains more than one DNA sequence encoding this CDR3. This chain joins TRBV9 and TRBJ2-7; D might be TRBD2 (7 bases). V lost 2 bases, J lost 1 base, and 19 bases lay in between. This CDR3 has 17 residues. CDR1 is SGDLS and CDR2 is YYNGEE in the germline V gene. The CDR3 nucleotides read TGTGCCAGCAGCGTGGGGGGGCGTGGGAGAAGATCCTACGAGCAGTACTTC. It codes for CASSVGGRGRRSYEQYF.

The genes are TRBV7-2 and TRBJ1-2; D remains ambiguous. Germline assignment: CDR1 SGHTA and CDR2 FQGNSA. Trimming shortened V by 1 base and J by 4 bases, and 7 bases separated the two germline ends. CDR3 length: 13 residues. The CDR3 here is CASSLGVGYGYTF. CDR3 in DNA: TGTGCCAGCAGCTTAGGGGTTGGCTATGGCTACACCTTC. Complete variable domain (other parts from reference TRBV7-2 and TRBJ1-2): GAGVSQSPSNKVTEKGKDVELRCDPISGHTALYWYRQSLGQGLEFLIYFQGNSAPDKSGLPSDRFSAERTGGSVSTLTIQRTQQEDSAVYLCASSLGVGYGYTFGSGTRLTVV.

This sequence joins TRBV28 and TRBJ2-1, with D perhaps TRBD2 (6 bases). The germline V gene has CDR1 MDHEN and CDR2 SYDVKM. V gave up 2 bases and J gave up 0 bases, with 11 bases separating them. This CDR3 is built from 16 residues. The CDR3 spells CASSLRRGSSYNEQFF. The DNA for the CDR3 is TGTGCCAGCAGTTTACGGAGGGGTAGCTCCTACAATGAGCAGTTCTTC.

This clone was picked up one time. The gene calls are TRBV6-5 and TRBJ1-4; no definite D call. The V gene lost 7 bases and the J gene lost 3 bases, with 15 bases spanning the gap. From germline, CDR1 is MNHEY and CDR2 SVGAGI. This CDR3 contains 15 residues. CDR3 in amino acids: CASKPGPNPNEKLFF. CDR3 nucleotides: TGTGCCAGCAAACCTGGTCCTAACCCTAATGAAAAACTGTTTTTT.

This rearrangement joins TRBV11-3 to TRBJ2-1, with D hard to call. V was clipped by 5 bases and J by 0 bases, with 14 bases between them. Germline-derived CDR1 and CDR2 are SGHNT and YENEEA. The CDR3 length is 16 residues. CDR3 sequence: CASSRVISSSYNEQFF. The CDR3 bases are TGTGCCAGCAGCCGGGTTATTTCGAGCTCCTACAATGAGCAGTTCTTC.

This clone was detected a few times. The chain is built from TRBV6-1 and TRBJ1-5; D possibly corresponds to TRBD1 (5 bases). Looked up from germline, CDR1 is MNHNS and CDR2 is SASEGT. Trimming stripped 3 bases from V and 4 bases from J, with 13 bases between. The CDR3 totals 15 residues. This chain's CDR3 is CASSDRQGRNQPQHF. CDR3 sequence (DNA): TGTGCCAGCAGTGACCGCCAGGGACGGAATCAGCCCCAGCATTTT.

Only one count was recorded for this clone. This sequence joins TRBV3-1 (or the pseudogene TRBV3-2) and TRBJ2-3, with D possibly being TRBD2 (6 bases). V dropped 1 base and J dropped 6 bases, with 17 bases sitting between them. Per the germline V gene, CDR1 is LGHDT and CDR2 is YNNKEL (reference sequence). The CDR3 is made up of 16 amino acids. Written as DNA, the CDR3 is TGTGCCAGCAGCCAAGTGGGTCGGGAGCCTACGGATACGCAGTATTTT. It specifies CASSQVGREPTDTQYF.

CDR3 DNA: TGTGCCAGCAGCTTAGGTACTGGGACCCAGTACTTC. It translates to CASSLGTGTQYF. The chain carries TRBV11-1 and TRBJ2-5; D is unclear. Germline lookup yields CDR1 SGHAT and CDR2 FQDESV (reference sequence). V was cut by 1 base and J by 7 bases, with 7 bases left in between. The length of the CDR3 is 12 residues.